This passage covers 2 T cell receptor beta chains from one sample sequenced in a study of T cells in Graves' hyperthyroidism and ophthalmopathy. The investigators amplified TCR beta CDR3 regions from RNA transcripts. Using the HTBI primer set, a first-round RT-PCR was run on the TCR CDR3. Via MiXCR, TCRdb re-called the multiplex PCR reads, giving one row per CDR3 protein. The sample comprises approximately 590,000 distinct CDR3 sequences, 15% to 17% of which are singletons, and under 8% rests with the top ten. Input material: blood. The receptor set was obtained from a woman in her 30s with Graves' hyperthyroidism.

This clonotype was seen many times. The V call is TRBV20-1, the J call TRBJ2-7; TRBD2 aligns across 10 bases. In germline, CDR1 is DFQATT, CDR2 SNEGSKA (reference sequence). V trimming: 0 bases; J trimming: 5 bases; junction bases outside the gene matches: 7. The CDR3 length is 15 residues. The CDR3 region has the DNA TGCAGTGCTAGAGATATGGCTAGCGGGAGCCACGAGCAGTACTTC. Amino acid sequence: CSARDMASGSHEQYF.

This clonotype was found many times. This chain joins TRBV6-1 and TRBJ2-1; 11 positions match TRBD2. This CDR3 is built from 16 residues. CDR1 is MNHNS and CDR2 is SASEGT in the germline V gene. V shed 9 bases, J shed 4 bases, and the junction held 11 bases outside the gene matches. The CDR3 loop reads CARLGLAELLYNEQFF. The CDR3, as DNA: TGTGCCAGGCTGGGACTAGCGGAACTCTTGTACAATGAGCAGTTCTTC.